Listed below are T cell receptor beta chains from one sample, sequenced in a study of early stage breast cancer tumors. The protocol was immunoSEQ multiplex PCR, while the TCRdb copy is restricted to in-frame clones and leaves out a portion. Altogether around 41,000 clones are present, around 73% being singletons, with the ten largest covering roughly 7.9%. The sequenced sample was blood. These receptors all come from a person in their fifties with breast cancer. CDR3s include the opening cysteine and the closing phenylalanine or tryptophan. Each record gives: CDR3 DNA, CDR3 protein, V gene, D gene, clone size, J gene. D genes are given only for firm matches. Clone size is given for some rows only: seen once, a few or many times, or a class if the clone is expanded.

TGCAGTGCCTACAGGGCAGATACGCAGTATTTT,CSAYRADTQYF,TRBV20-1,.,.,TRBJ2-3
TGTGCCAGCAGTGGGCCGGGGAAACTCTTCTACGAGCAGTACTTC,CASSGPGKLFYEQYF,TRBV6-1,.,.,TRBJ2-7
TGTGCCAGCTCACCCCGGGCAGGGGGAGAAAAACTGTTTTTT,CASSPRAGGEKLFF,TRBV18,TRBD1,.,TRBJ1-4
TGTGCCAGCAGCTGGGACAGAAACTATGGCTACACCTTC,CASSWDRNYGYTF,TRBV5-6,TRBD1,.,TRBJ1-2
TGCGCCAGCAGTGAATTCGAGTTGGGCTTAGCGGAAGAGACCCAGTACTTC,CASSEFELGLAEETQYF,TRBV10-2,.,.,TRBJ2-5
TGCGCCAGCAGTGGGGCGAGTTCACCCCTCCACTTT,CASSGASSPLHF,TRBV23-1,.,few,TRBJ1-6
TGTGCCAGCAGTTACTCGTGGGGGCCGAACACCGGGGAGCTGTTTTTT,CASSYSWGPNTGELFF,TRBV6-5,.,.,TRBJ2-2
TGTGCCAGCTCACCAGGGCAGGGGTTTACAGATACGCAGTATTTT,CASSPGQGFTDTQYF,TRBV18,.,.,TRBJ2-3
TGTGCCAGCTCACAGACTAGCGGGAGTAACTACGAGCAGTACTTC,CASSQTSGSNYEQYF,TRBV18,TRBD2,.,TRBJ2-7
TGCGCCAGCAGCCAAGCCGGACAGGGGACAGCCCCAACTAATGAAAAACTGTTTTTT,CASSQAGQGTAPTNEKLFF,TRBV4-1,TRBD1,.,TRBJ1-4
TGTGCCAGCAGCTTAGCGGGAGGGCCCGACACCGGGGAGCTGTTTTTT,CASSLAGGPDTGELFF,TRBV7-8,TRBD2,few,TRBJ2-2
TGTGCCAGTAGTATATCGGGGGACGGCTTTGAAGCTTTCTTT,CASSISGDGFEAFF,TRBV19,.,.,TRBJ1-1
TGTGCCAGCAGCAAGACAGGGACGGGAAACATTCAGTACTTC,CASSKTGTGNIQYF,TRBV21-1,.,.,TRBJ2-4
TGTGCCAGCAGCTTTGGGACAGTTAAAAATGAAAAACTGTTTTTT,CASSFGTVKNEKLFF,TRBV11-2,TRBD1,.,TRBJ1-4
TGTGCCAGCAGGGAAATGAGTGAAGCTTTCTTT,CASREMSEAFF,TRBV2,.,few,TRBJ1-1
TGCGCCAGCAGCCATCATCAGGACAGAAGCTTT,CASSHHQDRSF,TRBV4-3,.,.,TRBJ1-1
TGTGCCAGCAGCGAACTGGGAGGGCTCGGCTACACCTTC,CASSELGGLGYTF,TRBV14,.,.,TRBJ1-2
TGTGCCAGCAGCTTAGAACACGGGGTGAACACCATATATTTT,CASSLEHGVNTIYF,TRBV7-2,.,few,TRBJ1-3
TGCAGCGTTGAAGGGGATTGGGGCGACTATGGCTACACCTTC,CSVEGDWGDYGYTF,TRBV29-1,.,.,TRBJ1-2
TGTGCCAGTAGGGACACAGGGGGCAACTATGGCTACACCTTC,CASRDTGGNYGYTF,TRBV19,TRBD1,.,TRBJ1-2
TGTGCCATCAGTGTTGGACTAGCGCCCTACGAGCAGTACTTC,CAISVGLAPYEQYF,TRBV10-3,TRBD2,medium-sized,TRBJ2-7
TGTGCCAGCAGCCAAGGGGCAGGGGGGGAAAAACTGTTTTTT,CASSQGAGGEKLFF,TRBV14,TRBD1,many,TRBJ1-4
TGCAGCACGAGTAGCGGGGGGCGGGGTGAGCAGTTCTTC,CSTSSGGRGEQFF,TRBV29-1,TRBD2,.,TRBJ2-1
TGTGCCAGCAGCCTAGGGGACAGGGCCCAGCCCCAGCATTTT,CASSLGDRAQPQHF,TRBV7-9,TRBD1,few,TRBJ1-5
TGCAGCGCCACAACCGAAGGGGATAGCAATCAGCCCCAGCATTTT,CSATTEGDSNQPQHF,TRBV29-1,.,.,TRBJ1-5
TGTGCCAGCAGCTTCACAGGGGTCCACGAGCAGTACTTC,CASSFTGVHEQYF,TRBV5-4,TRBD1,.,TRBJ2-7
TGTGCTAGTGGTTCAATGGGACAGGGGAACACTGAAGCTTTCTTT,CASGSMGQGNTEAFF,TRBV12-5,TRBD1,.,TRBJ1-1
TGTGCCAGCAGCGAAAGAAGCGGGAGTTTTCAAGAGACCCAGTACTTC,CASSERSGSFQETQYF,TRBV13,TRBD2,.,TRBJ2-5
TGTGCCTGGTGTCGACTAGCGATGGACAATGAGCAGTTCTTC,CAWCRLAMDNEQFF,TRBV30,TRBD2,.,TRBJ2-1
TGTGCCAGCAGCCTACCGGGGAGAAACACCATATATTTT,CASSLPGRNTIYF,TRBV6-4,.,.,TRBJ1-3
TGTGCCAGCAGTCTACAGGGGGCAGGACAGCCCCAGCATTTT,CASSLQGAGQPQHF,TRBV14,TRBD1,.,TRBJ1-5
TGTGCCTGGAGCCAACAGCTCGCCACCTTC,CAWSQQLATF,TRBV30,.,.,TRBJ1-2
TGTGCCACTCGGAACAGGGGAACCGGGGAGCTGTTTTTT,CATRNRGTGELFF,TRBV6-1,TRBD1,.,TRBJ2-2
TGTGCCAGCAGTGAACGTCGACTAGCGGGGCAACAAGAGACCCAGTACTTC,CASSERRLAGQQETQYF,TRBV2,TRBD2,.,TRBJ2-5
TGCGCCAGCAGTGAGTACAGTAATTCACCCCTCCACTTT,CASSEYSNSPLHF,TRBV10-2,.,few,TRBJ1-6
TGTGCCAGCAGCGGGGCAACAGGGCTGTCCGGGGAGCTGTTTTTT,CASSGATGLSGELFF,TRBV7-3,.,.,TRBJ2-2
TGTGCCAGCAGCTTTCCGGGAGGAGAGACCCAGTACTTC,CASSFPGGETQYF,TRBV7-2,TRBD2,.,TRBJ2-5
TGTGCCAGTAGTACAGGCCATAGCGGGAGCACAGATACGCAGTATTTT,CASSTGHSGSTDTQYF,TRBV19,TRBD2,.,TRBJ2-3
TGTGCCAGCAGCGCCGGCGACAGGGGCAATCAGCCCCAGCATTTT,CASSAGDRGNQPQHF,TRBV7-6,TRBD1,few,TRBJ1-5
TGTGCCAGCAGTTACCGAAGACTTGATACGCAGTATTTT,CASSYRRLDTQYF,TRBV6-5,.,.,TRBJ2-3
TGTGCCAGCAGCGTGGGCCTCGCGGGAGGGGAGAATGAGCAGTTCTTC,CASSVGLAGGENEQFF,TRBV9,TRBD2,few,TRBJ2-1
TGTGCCAGTAGTATTTTCGGTGGCTCTGGGGCCAACGTCCTGACTTTC,CASSIFGGSGANVLTF,TRBV19,.,.,TRBJ2-6
TGTGCCAGCAGCTGGCCCCGGGAGGGGGGGACGTACAATGAGCAGTTCTTC,CASSWPREGGTYNEQFF,TRBV7-2,TRBD2,once,TRBJ2-1
TGTGCCAGCAGTTACGGCCCTGGGCCGACAGATACGCAGTATTTT,CASSYGPGPTDTQYF,TRBV2,.,.,TRBJ2-3
TGCGCCACCTCGGCGGACAACAAGAACACTGAAGCTTTCTTT,CATSADNKNTEAFF,TRBV10-2,.,.,TRBJ1-1
TGTGCCAGTAGTATAGTTAGTTTCGAGACCCAGTACTTC,CASSIVSFETQYF,TRBV19,.,few,TRBJ2-5
TGTGCCAGCAGCTTAGATCGGACGAGGGACTACACCTTC,CASSLDRTRDYTF,TRBV11-2,.,.,TRBJ1-2
TGTGCCAGCAGCAAGGACAGATTTACTTTAAACGGGGAGCTGTTTTTT,CASSKDRFTLNGELFF,TRBV6-6,.,.,TRBJ2-2
TGCAGTGCCTCCAGGAACACTGAAGCTTTCTTT,CSASRNTEAFF,TRBV20-1,.,.,TRBJ1-1
TGTGCCAGCAGCTTAGGAGGGATCAACACCGGGGAGCTGTTTTTT,CASSLGGINTGELFF,TRBV7-9,.,few,TRBJ2-2
TGTGCCATCAGTGGGGTGGGCGCCGGTCAAAATGAGCAGTTCTTC,CAISGVGAGQNEQFF,TRBV10-3,.,.,TRBJ2-1
TGCGCCAGCAGCGGCGGACTAGCGGGAGGGTCAGATACGCAGTATTTT,CASSGGLAGGSDTQYF,TRBV5-1,TRBD2,once,TRBJ2-3
TGTGCCAGCAGCCTAGGACAGGGGGAGGGTCCAGATACGCAGTATTTT,CASSLGQGEGPDTQYF,TRBV5-6,TRBD1,.,TRBJ2-3
TGCGCCAGCAGCGCAAGGACAGACCGTAATGAAAAACTGTTTTTT,CASSARTDRNEKLFF,TRBV5-1,.,.,TRBJ1-4
TGTGCCAGCAGCTTAAGAACAGGGGGTGAAAAACTGTTTTTT,CASSLRTGGEKLFF,TRBV5-6,TRBD1,.,TRBJ1-4